This TCR beta chain was profiled in a study of T cell responses to AZD1222 COVID-19 vaccine. On the study more broadly: Recipients boosted at about 4 weeks or about 12 weeks are pooled. General study points: In the spike-specific TCR repertoire, nearly half reportedly target unmutated variant regions.

This CDR3 region has 16 residues. Germline V gene lookup returns CDR1 SGHVS and CDR2 FQNEAQ. The V gene lost 4 bases and the J gene lost 3 bases, with 16 bases spanning the gap. The method was immunoSEQ multiplex PCR; TCRdb's version includes in-frame clones alone and lacks a portion of them. Of over 60,000 clones in the sample, over 75% were seen once. Comment on this clone: Its antigen is currently unknown.

The material was peripheral blood, obtained on day 0 of AZD1222 vaccination. The TCR sequence derives from an adult in good health. The chain uses TRBV7-8 and TRBJ1-3; D might be TRBD1 (6 bases). CDR3 coding DNA: TGTGCCAGCAGCTCCTGGACAGTGAAGAATGGAAACACCATATATTTT. Translating gives CASSSWTVKNGNTIYF.